This TCR beta chain was identified during a study of blood T cell repertoires in COVID-19. Across the study: Samples of COVID-19 (acute and convalescent) were obtained from the United States, Italy and Spain.

V lost 2 bases, J lost 14 bases, and 10 bases lay in between. This CDR3 contains 12 residues. Germline V gene sequence: CDR1 LNHDA, CDR2 SQIVND (reference sequence). Living in roughly 25 US areas, the participants were between roughly 18 and 90 years of age. Clinical history reported by participants formed the basis on which cohorts were assigned. Using immunoSEQ multiplex PCR, the repertoire was profiled, and TCRdb retains in-frame clones only, with some absent. There are under 300,000 clones in the sample; approximately 90% occur only once, and over 7.5% lies in the top ten. V usage is TRBV19 and J usage is TRBJ1-6, with a weak D call TRBD1 (5 bases). This TCR came from a man aged 40-49 years who had recovered from COVID-19. The sequenced sample was PBMCs or T cells enriched from blood (not recorded which). CDR3 bases: TGTGCCAGTAGTATATATCAGGGATCCCTCCACTTT. It translates to CASSIYQGSLHF.